The 5 T cell receptor beta chains in this list originate from one sample, sequenced in a study of human T cells and chemical hapten exposure (dated by TCRdb to 2020 to 2023). The time point label on this specimen signifies: healthy volunteer bleed at 6 weeks. Unfractionated whole blood was collected in Tempus Blood RNA tubes, and total RNA was extracted from that blood. Libraries came from RACE. The data were produced on a NextSeq 500. TCRdb redid the processing of the public reads, applying fastp at Q25 and MiXCR, and retained in-frame beta chains. Rows matching on CDR3 protein sequence are summarized as one entry with the most common DNA and genes. The sample records about 65,000 distinct CDR3 sequences, around 6.1% of which are singletons. The ten largest account for 3% to 4% of the sample. Sample: whole blood. Receptors originate from a female donor in good health. Some clones in this sample may be carry-over from other donors' samples.

This clonotype was counted ten times or more. The CDR3 protein is CASSLNLGETQYF. CDR3 DNA: TGTGCCAGCAGTTTAAATTTGGGGGAGACCCAGTACTTC. This rearrangement joins TRBV12-3 or TRBV12-4 to TRBJ2-5; D gene ambiguous. The CDR3 contains 13 residues. The V and J ends lost 2 bases and 5 bases respectively, with 9 bases between them.

This clonotype came up many times. The chain joins TRBV5-1 to TRBJ2-7, with 7 bases identical to TRBD1. V dropped 4 bases and J dropped 3; count of bases not matched to a gene: 7. Germline assignment: CDR1 SGHRS and CDR2 YFSETQ. This CDR3 has 14 residues. The CDR3 region has the DNA TGCGCCAGCAGCCCAGGGGGATCTCTCTACGAGCAGTACTTC. It encodes CASSPGGSLYEQYF. Supplemented by reference TRBV5-1 and TRBJ2-7, the full variable domain reads KAGVTQTPRYLIKTRGQQVTLSCSPISGHRSVSWYQQTPGQGLQFLFEYFSETQRNKGNFPGRFSGRQFSNSRSEMNVSTLELGDSALYLCASSPGGSLYEQYFGPGTRLTVT.

The rearrangement links TRBV14 to TRBJ1-4, with D uncertain. The CDR3 length is 11 residues. Trimming pared 5 bases from V and 10 bases from J, leaving 8 bases between. CDR1 SGHDN and CDR2 FVKESK come from the germline V gene. CDR3 nucleotides: TGTGCCAGCAGCGAGACGGGAAAACTGTTTTTT. This translates into CASSETGKLFF.

In its sample, this clonotype was seen many times. The chain carries TRBV7-9 and TRBJ1-2; TRBD1 might be the D (5 bases). The germline V and J ends were trimmed by 6 bases and 7 bases, with 12 bases remaining between them. The CDR3 covers 12 residues. Germline CDR1 SEHNR, CDR2 FQNEAQ (reference sequence). The DNA of the CDR3 is TGTGCCAGCAGGCAATCAGGGTTTGGCTACACCTTC. Translated: CASRQSGFGYTF.

This clonotype appeared many times. V and J are TRBV20-1 and TRBJ2-6, with no clear D. V was pared by 3 bases and J by 0 bases, with 9 bases between. CDR3 length equals 15 residues. Germline-derived CDR1 and CDR2 are DFQATT and SNEGSKA (reference sequence). The CDR3 nucleotides are TGCAGTGCTAGCGATAGAAGCTCTGGGGCCAACGTCCTGACTTTC. This translates into CSASDRSSGANVLTF.